This T cell receptor beta chain was captured in a study of T cell responses to AZD1222 COVID-19 vaccine. As concerns this clone: As yet, its antigen is unknown.

Sequencing was performed with immunoSEQ multiplex PCR; in TCRdb, only in-frame clones are kept and a portion is missing. The sample gives approximately 79,000 clones, roughly 85% of which show up once; approximately 1.2% is in the top ten. The CDR3 is 13 amino acids. V lost 7 bases to trimming and J lost 4 bases, with 15 bases between them. Germline lookup yields CDR1 SQVTM and CDR2 ANQGSEA. Findings and caveats of the study: As reported, nearly half of all spike-specific TCRs target variant regions that are unmutated. Clonal diversity was possibly underestimated, and the donors were mostly white British, with more females.

This sequence originates from an adult who received the AZD1222 COVID-19 vaccine. V gene TRBV29-1 combines with J gene TRBJ2-3; D is possibly TRBD1 (6 bases). This specimen was peripheral blood, taken 28 days after the second AZD1222 dose. CDR3 amino acids: CSAEQGPADTQYF. Written as DNA, the CDR3 is TGCAGCGCCGAACAGGGTCCTGCAGATACGCAGTATTTT.